This entry lists 4 T cell receptor beta chains sequenced from one sample in a study of cytomegalovirus exposure and HLA in healthy donors. It was with 60 Vbeta and 13 Jbeta primers that the PCR ran. Clones were read by immunoSEQ multiplex PCR, and TCRdb kept only the in-frame ones, dropping some. The sample carries roughly 110,000 clones, 75% recorded once. The specimen sequenced was PBMCs. These receptors were collected from a male donor in good health and CMV-seropositive.

The chain is built from TRBV7-8 and TRBJ2-6; no reliable D call. Trimming took off 2 bases at V and 1 base at J, with 6 bases between the two ends. CDR3 length: 15 amino acids. Germline V lookup: CDR1 SGHVS, CDR2 FQNEAQ. The CDR3 DNA reads as TGTGCCAGCAGCTTACACCGGTCTGGGGCCAACGTCCTGACTTTC. Its translation is CASSLHRSGANVLTF. The full variable domain, completed using reference TRBV7-8 and TRBJ2-6, is GAGVSQSPRYKVAKRGQDVALRCDPISGHVSLFWYQQALGQGPEFLTYFQNEAQLDKSGLPSDRFFAERPEGSVSTLKIQRTQQEDSAVYLCASSLHRSGANVLTFGAGSRLTVL.

This clone occurred once. This chain connects TRBV30 to TRBJ1-4; TRBD1 aligns across 8 bases. The ends lost 1 base at V and 4 bases at J; junction bases unmatched: 11. The CDR3 length is 17 residues. Germline lookup yields CDR1 GTSNPN and CDR2 SVGIG (reference sequence). The CDR3 loop is CAWSDPNRGRINEKLFF. DNA for the CDR3: TGTGCCTGGAGTGACCCGAACAGGGGGAGGATTAATGAAAAACTGTTTTTT.

The V call is TRBV4-2, the J call TRBJ2-7; 9 bases map to TRBD2. The V segment lost 4 bases and the J segment 3 bases; nucleotides outside the gene matches: 7. Germline CDR1 reads LGHNA; CDR2 reads YNFKEQ. This CDR3 contains 15 residues. The CDR3 sequence is CASSPIRSGSYEQYF. CDR3 sequence (DNA): TGTGCCAGCAGCCCAATACGTAGCGGGAGCTACGAGCAGTACTTC.

This chain uses TRBV6-5 with TRBJ2-7; 8 bases line up with TRBD1. J was trimmed by 2 bases and V by 3 bases; bases with no gene match: 6. CDR3 size: 15 residues. Looked up from germline, CDR1 is MNHEY and CDR2 is SVGAGI. CDR3 sequence reads: CASSYSTDRAYEQYF. CDR3 in DNA: TGTGCCAGCAGTTATTCGACGGACAGGGCCTACGAGCAGTACTTC.